The 14 T cell receptor beta chains in this list originate from one sample, sequenced in a study of blood T cell repertoires in COVID-19. The table came from immunoSEQ multiplex PCR; TCRdb's copy has only in-frame clones and leaves some out. In the table there are roughly 150,000 clones, approximately 82% of which are singletons. The sequenced material came from peripheral blood. The receptors were sampled from a woman aged 45-59 years with acute or convalescent COVID-19.

V gene TRBV11-1 combines with J gene TRBJ2-3, with D perhaps matching TRBD2 (5 bases). Germline assignment: CDR1 SGHAT and CDR2 FQDESV (reference sequence). V was shortened by 1 base and J by 0 bases, with 11 bases between the two germline ends. There are 16 residues in the CDR3. DNA for the CDR3: TGTGCCAGCAGCTTAGGTCTCGGCGGGAGCACAGATACGCAGTATTTT. Translating gives CASSLGLGGSTDTQYF.

The chain is built from TRBV19 and TRBJ2-5, with 8 nucleotides matching TRBD1. V lost 6 bases to trimming and J lost 5 bases; unmatched junction nucleotides: 8. The CDR3 has 14 residues. Germline V gene data show CDR1 as LNHDA and CDR2 as SQIVND (reference sequence). The CDR3 DNA is TGTGCCAGTAGATCCCTTGGACAGGGTGAGACCCAGTACTTC. The encoded protein is CASRSLGQGETQYF.

This chain uses TRBV24-1 with TRBJ2-2; 12 bases fit TRBD2. V shed 4 bases and J 5 bases; nucleotides not matched to a gene: 4. The germline V gene encodes CDR1 KGHDR and CDR2 SFDVKD. The CDR3 is made up of 16 amino acids. The CDR3 DNA is TGTGCCACCAGTGACCCCGGACTAGCGGGGACCGGGGAGCTGTTTTTT. It specifies CATSDPGLAGTGELFF.

This clone was picked up a small number of times. Other DNA sequences in this specimen translate into the identical CDR3. The V call is TRBV29-1, the J call TRBJ1-1, with D maybe TRBD1 (5 bases). V dropped 4 bases and J dropped 0 bases, with 9 bases sitting between them. Looked up from germline, CDR1 is SQVTM and CDR2 is ANQGSEA. The CDR3 loop spans 13 amino acids. Here the CDR3 reads CSVVPGLNTEAFF. The DNA of the CDR3 is TGCAGCGTTGTCCCAGGGTTGAACACTGAAGCTTTCTTT.

The V call is TRBV20-1, the J call TRBJ1-1; TRBD1 might be the D (6 bases). Germline V gives CDR1 DFQATT, CDR2 SNEGSKA (reference sequence). The CDR3 extends over 11 amino acids. V was pared by 1 base and J by 10 bases, with 10 bases between. Here the CDR3 reads CSARVRGGAFF. The CDR3 coding sequence is TGCAGTGCTAGAGTTAGAGGGGGAGCTTTCTTT.

The rearrangement uses TRBV21-1 and TRBJ1-5; whether TRBD1, the table's D call, matches the DNA was not checked. TRBV21-1 is deemed a pseudogene. The CDR3 totals 15 residues. The CDR3 nucleotides read TGTGCCAGCAGCAGGGGACAGGCCCTAAATCAGCCCCAGCATTTT. Encoded protein: CASSRGQALNQPQHF.

This chain uses TRBV19 with TRBJ2-5; tentatively, D is TRBD1 (5 bases). V was cut by 6 bases and J by 4 bases, with 15 bases left in between. Germline lookup yields CDR1 LNHDA and CDR2 SQIVND (reference sequence). The CDR3 is 14 amino acids. The CDR3 reads CASSPGYVGETQYF. For the CDR3, the DNA is TGTGCCAGTAGCCCAGGGTACGTCGGAGAGACCCAGTACTTC. The whole variable domain, remainder taken from reference TRBV19 and TRBJ2-5, is DGGITQSPKYLFRKEGQNVTLSCEQNLNHDAMYWYRQDPGQGLRLIYYSQIVNDFQKGDIAEGYSVSREKKESFPLTVTSAQKNPTAFYLCASSPGYVGETQYFGPGTRLLVL.

This sequence joins TRBV5-4 and TRBJ1-3, with TRBD1 matching 10 bases. V shed 4 bases, J shed 4 bases, and the junction held 5 bases outside the gene matches. Looked up from germline, CDR1 is SGHNT and CDR2 is YYREEE (reference sequence). The CDR3 runs 15 residues. As DNA, the CDR3 is TGTGCCAGCAGCCCGGGACAGGGGAGGGGAAACACCATATATTTT. This gives the protein CASSPGQGRGNTIYF. The full variable domain, in which reference TRBV5-4 and TRBJ1-3 provide the parts outside the CDR3, is ETGVTQSPTHLIKTRGQQVTLRCSSQSGHNTVSWYQQALGQGPQFIFQYYREEENGRGNFPPRFSGLQFPNYSSELNVNALELDDSALYLCASSPGQGRGNTIYFGEGSWLTVV.

This chain joins TRBV9 and TRBJ1-4; D may be TRBD1 (6 bases). V was shortened by 1 base and J by 5 bases, with 12 bases between the two germline ends. This CDR3 comprises 15 residues. Germline values: CDR1 SGDLS, CDR2 YYNGEE. CDR3 DNA: TGTGCCAGCAGCGTAAAAGGGGGTGGGAATGAAAAACTGTTTTTT. Its protein is CASSVKGGGNEKLFF.

The rearrangement joins TRBV4-3 to TRBJ1-1, with D unclear. Germline V gene lookup returns CDR1 LGHNA and CDR2 YSLEER. V lost 1 base, J lost 6 bases, and 12 bases lay in between. CDR3 length equals 14 residues. CDR3 nucleotide sequence: TGCGCCAGCAGCCAAGGCGGTTCTTGGGCTGAAGCTTTCTTT. Protein: CASSQGGSWAEAFF.

This clone was counted once. The chain links TRBV5-5 to TRBJ1-5; TRBD1 is a possible D gene (5 bases). Germline V gene lookup returns CDR1 SGHKS and CDR2 YYEKEE (reference sequence). The CDR3 length is 14 residues. V lost 3 bases and J lost 4, with 11 bases in between. The CDR3 reads CASSSGLLNQPQHF. Here the CDR3 DNA reads TGTGCCAGCAGCTCGGGACTTTTAAATCAGCCCCAGCATTTT.

The chain has TRBV5-6 and TRBJ2-7; TRBD2 might be the D (6 bases). Germline CDR1 is SGHDT and CDR2 is YYEEEE. There are 15 residues in the CDR3. The germline V and J ends were trimmed by 2 bases and 5 bases, with 17 bases remaining between them. The CDR3 nucleotides read TGTGCCAGCAGCTTTACCGGGACTCCGGAGAACGAGCAGTACTTC. Protein product: CASSFTGTPENEQYF.

V and J are TRBV6-5 and TRBJ2-3; possibly TRBD1 for D (6 bases). In germline, CDR1 is MNHEY, CDR2 SVGAGI. Trimming took off 5 bases at V and 4 bases at J, with 10 bases between the two ends. The CDR3 runs 13 residues. The CDR3 DNA sequence: TGTGCCAGCAGTCTACAGGGTGCAGATACGCAGTATTTT. It codes for CASSLQGADTQYF.

As for this clone: A much larger clone lies a single base off, so this may be a read error. Other nucleotide sequences from this sample produce the same CDR3. CDR3 DNA: TGTGCCAGTACCCGAAGTGGACAGACTTATGGCTACACCTTC. Translated, it gives CASTRSGQTYGYTF. The chain is built from TRBV19 and TRBJ1-2, with a weak D call TRBD1 (6 bases). The germline gives CDR1 LNHDA, CDR2 SQIVND (reference sequence). Trimming left V 7 bases short and J 5 bases short, with 17 bases between. This CDR3 has 14 amino acids.